Described below is a single T cell receptor beta chain sequence and its context. The sample holds other DNA sequences that translate to the same CDR3. This record comes from a study of shared clonotypes between healthy human individuals. The CDR3 is made up of 15 amino acids. Germline V lookup: CDR1 MNHEY, CDR2 SMNVEV (reference sequence). J lost 5 bases, V lost 5 bases, and 5 bases had no gene match. Using immunoSEQ multiplex PCR, the repertoire was profiled, and TCRdb retains in-frame clones only, with some absent. The table has fewer than 850,000 clones, 96% seen once; the top ten hold about 0.25%. As defined, naive CD8 cells were CD45RO-negative and positively selected for CCR7, with terminally differentiated effector memory CD45RA+ cells excluded.

The receptor comes from a man between 25 and 39 years old in good health. Sequenced material: naive CD8+ T cells sorted from blood. The chain has TRBV27 and TRBJ2-7; 14 bases align to TRBD2. DNA of the CDR3: TGTGCCAGCAGTCACGGGACTAGCGGGAGCAACGAGCAGTACTTC. Amino acids: CASSHGTSGSNEQYF.